The entry below gives a single T cell receptor beta chain sequence along with its context. The data were taken from a study of cytotoxic CD8 clonotypes in ibrutinib-treated CLL. About the research overall: Response sampling occurred after a median around 12 months of treatment (range 6 to 36).

Assay used: immunoSEQ multiplex PCR; TCRdb lists only in-frame clones, some missing. The sample consists of more than 200,000 clones, 70% of them appearing once. The source is a human donor with chronic lymphocytic leukemia. Material: PBMCs, obtained after 24 months of ibrutinib treatment.

The CDR3: CATSRDLRQNNEQFF. The CDR3 region has the DNA TGTGCCACCAGCAGAGATCTCCGGCAGAACAATGAGCAGTTCTTC. The chain is built from TRBV15 and TRBJ2-1; D not resolved. Germline V gene lookup returns CDR1 LNHNV and CDR2 YYDKDF (reference sequence). The CDR3 contains 15 residues. The V gene lost 0 bases and the J gene lost 5 bases, with 11 bases spanning the gap.